These 9 T cell receptor beta chains share one sample of origin, sequenced in a study of cytomegalovirus exposure and HLA in healthy donors. Primers included in the PCR were 60 Vbeta and 13 Jbeta primers. The repertoire was sequenced with immunoSEQ multiplex PCR; TCRdb's copy has only in-frame clones and lacks some. This sample carries over 50,000 clones, with approximately 10% going to the ten biggest clones. Sample: PBMCs. Receptors originate from a man between 45 and 60 years old in good health and CMV-seropositive.

J is TRBJ2-7 and V is TRBV7-2; D gene uncertain. This CDR3 region has 14 residues. V was cut by 1 base and J by 5 bases, with 12 bases left in between. The germline gives CDR1 SGHTA, CDR2 FQGNSA. The CDR3 loop reads CASSLGAPLNEQYF. CDR3 bases: TGTGCCAGCAGCTTAGGGGCCCCCCTTAACGAGCAGTACTTC.

This chain links TRBV10-3 with TRBJ1-2, with a possible D match to TRBD1 (5 bases). The germline V and J ends were trimmed by 10 bases and 7 bases, with 13 bases remaining between them. Germline CDR1 is ENHRY and CDR2 is SYGVKD. This CDR3 is built from 11 residues. The CDR3 nucleotides read TGTGCCACGCAAGATAGGGGTGGCTACACCTTC. Protein: CATQDRGGYTF.

The chain couples TRBV6-1 to TRBJ2-3, with a weak D call TRBD2 (7 bases). V was trimmed by 0 bases and J by 4 bases, leaving 11 bases between them. CDR1 is MNHNS and CDR2 is SASEGT in the germline V gene. There are 15 residues in the CDR3. The CDR3 loop reads CASSEAGGPSDTQYF. In DNA, the CDR3 is TGTGCCAGCAGTGAAGCGGGGGGGCCGTCAGATACGCAGTATTTT.

The chain uses TRBV7-8 and TRBJ2-7; no reliable D call. Germline CDR1 SGHVS, CDR2 FQNEAQ. CDR3 size: 12 residues. Trimming shortened V by 0 bases and J by 4 bases, and 4 bases separated the two germline ends. The CDR3 here is CASSLALYEQYF. CDR3 in DNA: TGTGCCAGCAGCTTAGCCTTATACGAGCAGTACTTC.

The chain has TRBV19 and TRBJ2-7; D gene ambiguous. This CDR3 spans 12 amino acids. V was trimmed by 5 bases and J by 2 bases, leaving 7 bases between them. Germline assignment: CDR1 LNHDA and CDR2 SQIVND (reference sequence). CDR3 nucleotide sequence: TGTGCCAGTAGTGAGAGCGCCTACGAGCAGTACTTC. This sequence encodes CASSESAYEQYF.

This chain links TRBV5-1 with TRBJ2-7; TRBD1 matches at 11 bases. The CDR3 has 16 amino acids. Trimming took 4 bases from V and 2 from J; bases not matched to a gene: 8. CDR1 and CDR2 from the germline V gene are SGHRS and YFSETQ. The CDR3 region has the DNA TGCGCCAGCAGCCGTGAGGGGACAGGGGGGACCTACGAGCAGTACTTC. Its protein is CASSREGTGGTYEQYF.

This rearrangement joins TRBV7-2 to TRBJ1-1; D perhaps matches TRBD1 (5 bases). In germline, CDR1 is SGHTA, CDR2 FQGNSA. This CDR3 spans 13 amino acids. V was cut by 3 bases and J by 1 base, with 6 bases left in between. CDR3 loop: CASSLGQNTEAFF. In nucleotides, the CDR3 is TGTGCCAGCAGCTTGGGGCAGAACACTGAAGCTTTCTTT.

The rearrangement links TRBV15 to TRBJ2-2; 7 bases align to TRBD1. The germline V gene encodes CDR1 LNHNV and CDR2 YYDKDF (reference sequence). The CDR3 extends over 16 amino acids. Trimming removed 2 bases from V and 0 bases from J; junction bases left unmatched: 3. The CDR3 DNA reads as TGTGCCACCAGCAGACGACAGGGCGCGAACACCGGGGAGCTGTTTTTT. Amino acid sequence: CATSRRQGANTGELFF. Full variable domain (outside the CDR3, taken from reference TRBV15 and TRBJ2-2): DAMVIQNPRYQVTQFGKPVTLSCSQTLNHNVMYWYQQKSSQAPKLLFHYYDKDFNNEADTPDNFQSRRPNTSFCFLDIRSPGLGDTAMYLCATSRRQGANTGELFFGEGSRLTVL.

The chain recombines TRBV7-6 with TRBJ2-7, with 7 bases aligning to TRBD2. The length of the CDR3 is 16 residues. Germline V gene sequence: CDR1 SGHVS, CDR2 FNYEAQ. J was trimmed by 5 bases and V by 2 bases; bases with no gene match: 12. CDR3 sequence reads: CASSLFASGRSDEQYF. The DNA for the CDR3 is TGTGCCAGCAGCTTATTCGCTAGCGGACGCAGCGACGAGCAGTACTTC. The entire variable domain, with the rest obtained from reference TRBV7-6 and TRBJ2-7, is as follows: GAGVSQSPRYKVTKRGQDVALRCDPISGHVSLYWYRQALGQGPEFLTYFNYEAQQDKSGLPNDRFSAERPEGSISTLTIQRTEQRDSAMYRCASSLFASGRSDEQYFGPGTRLTVT.